Each of the 21 T cell receptor beta chains below was sequenced from the same sample in a study of T cells in Graves' hyperthyroidism and ophthalmopathy. Amplification yielded TCR beta CDR3 regions, with RNA transcripts as the source. In the first-round RT-PCR of the TCR CDR3, the HTBI primer set was used. TCRdb recomputed calls from the multiplex PCR reads with MiXCR, one row per CDR3 protein. The sample shows hundreds of thousands of distinct CDR3 sequences, approximately 13% of them seen only once. Sequenced material: blood. Every receptor here comes from a woman aged 30 to 39 with Graves' hyperthyroidism that later progressed to Graves' ophthalmopathy.

This clonotype was counted many times. The chain couples TRBV11-3 to TRBJ2-5; no definite D call. This CDR3 is 15 amino acids long. The V gene's germline CDR1 is SGHNT and CDR2 YENEEA. Trimming removed 1 base at V and 5 bases at J, with 14 bases between. CDR3 sequence reads: CASSLGVRTMETQYF. The CDR3 DNA is TGTGCCAGCAGCTTAGGGGTCAGGACGATGGAGACCCAGTACTTC.

This chain uses TRBV6-1 with TRBJ2-5; D is unclear. CDR1 and CDR2 from the germline V gene are MNHNS and SASEGT. This CDR3 has 12 amino acids. The ends were cut back, 5 bases at V and 7 bases at J, with 11 bases in the middle. CDR3 in amino acids: CASSPLTGTQYF. The CDR3 DNA follows: TGTGCCAGCAGTCCGCTAACGGGGACCCAGTACTTC.

This clonotype showed up just a few times. The chain couples TRBV5-4 to TRBJ2-6, with no clear D. Germline CDR1 and CDR2: SGHNT and YYREEE (reference sequence). This CDR3 comprises 16 residues. The V end lost 3 bases, the J end lost 2 bases, and 12 bases lay between the germline ends. CDR3 DNA sequence: TGTGCCAGCAGCTCCGAGGCGCTGGCTGGGGCCAACGTCCTGACTTTC. Amino acid sequence: CASSSEALAGANVLTF. Filled out from reference TRBV5-4 and TRBJ2-6, the complete variable domain reads ETGVTQSPTHLIKTRGQQVTLRCSSQSGHNTVSWYQQALGQGPQFIFQYYREEENGRGNFPPRFSGLQFPNYSSELNVNALELDDSALYLCASSSEALAGANVLTFGAGSRLTVL.

This clonotype was detected many times. This rearrangement joins TRBV6-1 to TRBJ1-6; 9 bases map to TRBD1. This CDR3 region has 14 residues. V was clipped by 8 bases and J by 8 bases; unmatched bases: 7. Germline CDR1 and CDR2: MNHNS and SASEGT. In nucleotides, the CDR3 is TGTGCCAGCGGGGTGGGACAGGGATATTCACCCCTCCACTTT. This translates into CASGVGQGYSPLHF.

The table lists this clonotype with many counts. For the CDR3, the DNA is TGTGCCCAGGGGCTAGCGAACACCGGGGAGCTGTTTTTT. Residues: CAQGLANTGELFF. The J gene is TRBJ2-2, the V gene TRBV30; D is perhaps TRBD1 (6 bases). Per the germline V gene, CDR1 is GTSNPN and CDR2 is SVGIG (reference sequence). This CDR3 has 13 residues. V lost 8 bases to trimming and J lost 0 bases, with 10 bases between them.

The table lists this clonotype with many counts. This chain links TRBV19 with TRBJ1-2; the match to TRBD1 covers 7 bases. Germline values: CDR1 LNHDA, CDR2 SQIVND (reference sequence). The J segment lost 7 bases and the V segment lost 6 bases, leaving 5 bases of the junction unmatched. This CDR3 contains 12 residues. CDR3 DNA sequence: TGTGCCAGTAGCCAGGGGGACGGTGGCTACACCTTC. Translation: CASSQGDGGYTF.

On this clonotype itself: At one end, the junction sequence differs from germline, possibly due to a read error. The chain is built from TRBV7-3 and TRBJ2-1; D could derive from TRBD1 or TRBD2 (5 bases each). The CDR3 runs to 15 residues. Germline CDR1 reads SGHTA; CDR2 reads FQGTGA. CDR3 nucleotides: TGTGCCAGCAGCTTTCTCGGGACGGCCTACAATGAGCGGTTCTTC. It codes for CASSFLGTAYNERFF.

This clonotype was seen many times. The gene calls are TRBV7-2 and TRBJ2-7; the D is unclear. Germline V CDR1 and CDR2: SGHTA, FQGNSA. Deletions cut 2 bases from V and 3 bases from J, with 8 bases between. CDR3 length: 13 amino acids. The DNA for the CDR3 is TGTGCCAGCAGCTTAACCCCTGGCTACGAGCAGTACTTC. Its protein product is CASSLTPGYEQYF.

Many counts were recorded for this clonotype. This chain connects TRBV19 to TRBJ2-7, with D maybe TRBD1 (6 bases). The CDR3 is made up of 14 amino acids. Trimming shortened V by 11 bases and J by 2 bases, and 19 bases separated the two germline ends. Germline V lookup: CDR1 LNHDA, CDR2 SQIVND (reference sequence). The CDR3 DNA is TGTGCCTCCTCAGCTGGGGGCGTCCCCTACGAGCAGTACTTC. Protein product: CASSAGGVPYEQYF. Based on the CDR3 plus reference TRBV19 and TRBJ2-7, the full variable domain is DGGITQSPKYLFRKEGQNVTLSCEQNLNHDAMYWYRQDPGQGLRLIYYSQIVNDFQKGDIAEGYSVSREKKESFPLTVTSAQKNPTAFYLCASSAGGVPYEQYFGPGTRLTVT.

This clonotype was counted many times. This sequence joins TRBV30 and TRBJ1-2, with 7 nucleotides matching TRBD1. V lost 2 bases to trimming and J lost 4 bases; unmatched junction nucleotides: 7. The CDR3 has 14 amino acids. Per germline, CDR1 GTSNPN and CDR2 SVGIG (reference sequence). The CDR3 sequence: CAWSSTGAPYGYTF. CDR3 sequence (DNA): TGTGCCTGGAGTAGTACAGGGGCGCCCTATGGCTACACCTTC.

The CDR3 region is CASSSGTGANTGELFF. The CDR3, as DNA: TGTGCCAGCAGTTCCGGGACAGGGGCGAACACCGGGGAGCTGTTTTTT. The chain combines TRBV6-9 with TRBJ2-2, with 10 bases matching TRBD1. This CDR3 has 16 amino acids. Germline lookup yields CDR1 MNHGY and CDR2 SVAAGI. V gave up 4 bases and J gave up 0 bases; unmatched junction bases: 2.

The sample holds many counts of this clonotype. The chain employs TRBV6-8 and TRBJ2-7; no firm D call. Deletions cut 5 bases from V and 5 bases from J, with 7 bases between. Germline V CDR1 and CDR2: MNHGY, SAAAGT. The CDR3 contains 11 residues. The CDR3 nucleotides read TGTGCCAGCAGTAACATGGACGAGCAGTACTTC. It codes for CASSNMDEQYF.

This clonotype was observed at least ten times. The chain recombines TRBV12-3 or TRBV12-4 with TRBJ2-3; D is undetermined. Trimming cost V 7 bases and J 2 bases, with 16 bases left between them. The CDR3 runs 15 residues. CDR3 DNA: TGTGCCAGCACCCGTGGCCAGCCAGACACAGATACGCAGTATTTT. Translation: CASTRGQPDTDTQYF.

This clonotype was recorded many times. The gene calls are TRBV20-1 and TRBJ2-7; 9 bases are shared with TRBD2. The V gene's germline CDR1 is DFQATT and CDR2 SNEGSKA (reference sequence). J lost 4 bases, V lost 0 bases, and 7 bases had no gene match. The CDR3 runs 15 residues. The CDR3 reads CSARDLGSGRYEQYF. The DNA of the CDR3 is TGCAGTGCTAGAGATCTCGGTAGCGGGAGATACGAGCAGTACTTC.

V usage is TRBV19 and J usage is TRBJ1-2; no reliable D call. The CDR3 is 12 amino acids. Germline V gene lookup returns CDR1 LNHDA and CDR2 SQIVND (reference sequence). The V gene lost 1 base and the J gene lost 8 bases, with 8 bases spanning the gap. The CDR3 nucleotides read TGTGCCAGTAGTATAGTCCCGTTCGGCTACACCTTC. Protein: CASSIVPFGYTF. The full variable domain, completed using reference TRBV19 and TRBJ1-2, is DGGITQSPKYLFRKEGQNVTLSCEQNLNHDAMYWYRQDPGQGLRLIYYSQIVNDFQKGDIAEGYSVSREKKESFPLTVTSAQKNPTAFYLCASSIVPFGYTFGSGTRLTVV.

This clonotype was observed many times. The V gene is TRBV6-2 or TRBV6-3, the J gene TRBJ2-7, with 12 positions matching TRBD2. Losses at the gene ends were 5 bases for V and 6 bases for J; bases not matched to a gene: 8. Germline V gene data show CDR1 as MNHEY and CDR2 as SVGEGT. This CDR3 comprises 15 residues. The CDR3 DNA sequence: TGTGCCAGCAGTCCCGACAGACTAGCGGGAGCCGAGCAGTACTTC. Its protein is CASSPDRLAGAEQYF.

Many counts were recorded for this clonotype. The chain combines TRBV19 with TRBJ2-1; TRBD2 might be the D (6 bases). Germline CDR1 and CDR2: LNHDA and SQIVND (reference sequence). V was pared by 1 base and J by 5 bases, with 9 bases between. This CDR3 has 14 amino acids. CDR3 region: CASSIGGGDNEQFF. In DNA form, the CDR3 reads TGTGCCAGTAGTATAGGTGGAGGGGACAATGAGCAGTTCTTC. Complete variable domain (other parts from reference TRBV19 and TRBJ2-1): DGGITQSPKYLFRKEGQNVTLSCEQNLNHDAMYWYRQDPGQGLRLIYYSQIVNDFQKGDIAEGYSVSREKKESFPLTVTSAQKNPTAFYLCASSIGGGDNEQFFGPGTRLTVL.

This clonotype was observed a handful of times. The rearrangement links TRBV20-1 to TRBJ2-1; 9 bases match TRBD2. This CDR3 contains 14 residues. V lost 6 bases and J lost 4; bases outside the gene matches: 7. CDR1 is DFQATT, CDR2 SNEGSKA, per germline (reference sequence). CDR3 sequence: CSAPTSGLYNEQFF. Written as DNA, the CDR3 is TGCAGTGCCCCGACTAGCGGCCTATACAATGAGCAGTTCTTC.

This clonotype has at least ten counts. This chain links TRBV27 with TRBJ2-7, with D unclear. Germline CDR1 reads MNHEY; CDR2 reads SMNVEV (reference sequence). The CDR3 spans 15 residues. The V end was cut by 5 bases, the J end by 5 bases, with 19 bases between. The CDR3 region has the DNA TGTGCCAGCAGTGAACCGGGCCTAACGAGGAACGAGCAGTACTTC. Translated, it gives CASSEPGLTRNEQYF.

This clonotype has a count of ten or more. The chain combines TRBV6-2 or TRBV6-3 with TRBJ2-7; TRBD1 matches 10 bases. CDR1 MNHEY and CDR2 SVGEGT come from the germline V gene. This CDR3 has 15 amino acids. The V and J ends lost 2 bases and 4 bases, in that order; junction bases with no gene match: 5. The CDR3 bases are TGTGCCAGCAGTTACGGGGACAGGGGTAATTACGAGCAGTACTTC. It translates to CASSYGDRGNYEQYF.

This clonotype has more than one count but fewer than ten. The rearrangement uses TRBV6-1 and TRBJ2-3; 8 bases are a match to TRBD2. The V and J ends lost 6 bases and 1 base, in that order; junction bases with no gene match: 3. The CDR3 is made up of 14 amino acids. Germline V gene data show CDR1 as MNHNS and CDR2 as SASEGT. CDR3 sequence reads: CASRASGRTDTQYF. CDR3 in DNA: TGTGCCAGCAGGGCTAGCGGGCGCACAGATACGCAGTATTTT.